This TCR beta chain was profiled in a study of PD-L1 blockade in urothelial cancer (dated by TCRdb to the late 2010s). Regarding the complete study: Therapy was started in about 2014 for all patients, and atezolizumab 1,200 mg was administered intravenously every 3 weeks. About 85% of the roughly 29 patients were males with bladder-origin urothelial cancer, and 18 of 29 reported a prior smoking history. Patients had an ECOG performance status of 0 or 1 and had received between 0 and 3 prior chemotherapy regimens. Blood samples were analyzed at 3 weeks after treatment start (second dose) and at 6 weeks after treatment start. Blood samples gave median yields of 141,255 T cells and some 84,000 unique TCRs, along with a median clonality of 0.080. Somatic, immune and clinical correlates of response to PD-L1 blockade with atezolizumab in urothelial cancer were the focus of an exploratory multi-omic analysis. Pretreatment tumor samples, along with matched peripheral blood collected serially before and after atezolizumab treatment, underwent TCR sequencing. Progression-free survival longer than 6 months counted as durable clinical benefit, and TCR features were additionally tested against both progression-free and overall survival. In the same patients who had TCR sequencing, pretreatment tumors also underwent whole exome sequencing and RNA sequencing. Durable clinical benefit was achieved by nine patients but not by the remaining 20. Just over 28 patients had pretreatment blood TCR-seq, about 24 had at least one posttreatment blood collection, and about 24 had tumor TCR-seq.

Of note for this clone: Its antigen target is currently unknown. Qualities for individual bases were not recorded, and no much larger clone is one base off.

V is trimmed back by 4 bases and J by 1 base, and the junction contains 3 bases that no gene match accounts for. CDR1 SGHDN and CDR2 FVKESK are derived from the germline V gene. From the cysteine up to the phenylalanine, the CDR3 has a length of 15 residues. CDR3 DNA only is kept here, 45 bases in frame from base 1. Synthetic TCR analog templates were spiked into each PCR so that absolute template abundance could be estimated from read counts. Using the immunoSEQ assay, TCRbeta CDR3 regions were amplified from genomic DNA with bias-controlled V and J gene primers. Sequencing of rearranged TCRbeta segments was performed at approximately 20X coverage. The published analysis was carried out like this. Sequencing errors were corrected by clustering, and CDR3s were annotated against IMGT so that V, D and J genes could be assigned. Downstream analyses used only productive TCRbeta rearrangements and left out out-of-frame or stop-codon sequences. Clonality was computed as one minus Shannon entropy normalized by the log of the number of unique productive sequences. Clones differing between time points or between blood and tumor were identified using Fisher's exact test with Benjamini-Hochberg correction, with an adjusted p below 0.01 applied as the threshold. TCRdb mirrors the immuneACCESS table, restricted to in-frame sequences. Some clones are absent from its copies; in checked studies, under half trace to an unresolved V gene, and the reason for the others is unknown. The DNA gave D and trimming, while V, J and clone size come from that table. This sample has about 110,000 clones in its table, and under 95% of those were observed once. The ten largest clones take up less than 5% of the sample.

The sample's time point label, decoded: peripheral blood 6 weeks after treatment start. A cohort of about 30 patients with locally advanced or metastatic urothelial carcinoma, treated at Memorial Sloan Kettering on a trial protocol, was included. Peripheral blood mononuclear cells were collected from each patient pretreatment and during treatment, giving between 1 and 8 total time points per patient. The Qiagen DNeasy Blood extraction kit was used to purify genomic DNA from total PBMCs and from tumor samples. PBMCs were collected pretreatment and during treatment, and were isolated and stored as previously described. Results and caveats for the whole study, not just this receptor: Patients with durable benefit showed greater expansion of tumor-associated TCR clones in peripheral blood 3 weeks after starting treatment (n of about 20, p = 0.022). Because the sample size was small (n = 29) and many of the analyses were exploratory, the results are meant to be hypothesis-generating. Improved progression-free and overall survival was found to be associated with pretreatment peripheral blood TCR clonality below the median.

The TCR sequence derives from a man aged 60 to 69 with urothelial cancer. The sample consisted of PBMCs, taken around atezolizumab (anti-PD-L1) treatment. Recombination joined TRBV14 with TRBJ2-1, with 8 bases aligning to TRBD1. The DNA sequence reads TGTGCCAGCAGCCTACAGGGGGTATCCTACAATGAGCAGTTCTTC. Its product reads: CASSLQGVSYNEQFF.